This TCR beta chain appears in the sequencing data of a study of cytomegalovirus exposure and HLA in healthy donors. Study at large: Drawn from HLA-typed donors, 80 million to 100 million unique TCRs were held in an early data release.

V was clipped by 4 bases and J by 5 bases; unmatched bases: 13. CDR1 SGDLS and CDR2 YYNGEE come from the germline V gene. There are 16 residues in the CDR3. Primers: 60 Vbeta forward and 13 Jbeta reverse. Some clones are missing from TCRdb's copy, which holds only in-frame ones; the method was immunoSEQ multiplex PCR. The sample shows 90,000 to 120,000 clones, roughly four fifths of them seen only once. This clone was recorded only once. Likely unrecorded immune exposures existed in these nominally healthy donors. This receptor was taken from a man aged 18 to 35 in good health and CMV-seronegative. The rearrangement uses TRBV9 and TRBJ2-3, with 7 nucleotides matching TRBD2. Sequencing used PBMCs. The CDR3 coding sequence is TGTGCCAGCAGCCCCCGAGGCGGGGGAGGCGGAGATACGCAGTATTTT. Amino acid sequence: CASSPRGGGGGDTQYF.